This TCR beta chain emerged from a study of blood T cell repertoires in COVID-19. Clinical history reported by participants formed the basis on which cohorts were assigned. The assay was immunoSEQ multiplex PCR, and TCRdb's table has in-frame clones only and misses some. Seen here are fewer than 200,000 clones, approximately 82% observed once, and the top ten hold 3.6%. V lost 3 bases to trimming and J lost 0 bases; unmatched junction nucleotides: 1. Germline V lookup: CDR1 SNHLY, CDR2 FYNNEI. The CDR3 covers 15 residues. This clone came up a few times. This clonotype originated in a woman aged 45 to 65 in a cohort exposed to, infected with or recovered from COVID-19 (not recorded which). V is TRBV2 and J is TRBJ1-5; 8 bases agree with TRBD1. The specimen was PBMCs or T cells enriched from blood (not recorded which). Here the CDR3 reads CASSETGVSNQPQHF. The CDR3 DNA reads TGTGCCAGCAGTGAGACAGGGGTTAGCAATCAGCCCCAGCATTTT.